This entry is about one T cell receptor beta chain. This sample was included in a study of PD-1 blockade in classical Hodgkin lymphoma. Some clones are missing from TCRdb's copy, which holds only in-frame ones; the method was immunoSEQ multiplex PCR. The repertoire has 25,000 to 30,000 clones, roughly nine tenths of them found once; the top ten carry approximately 0.45%. This CDR3 has 13 residues. Trimming removed 1 base from V and 10 bases from J, with 11 bases in between. CDR1 and CDR2 (germline): SGHTA, FQGNSA. Time point: cycle 4 day 1 (C4D1), after more than five weeks of nivolumab. After autologous stem cell transplantation all patients relapsed, and prior brentuximab vedotin exposure differed between cohorts. Purified CD4+ T cells were obtained from thawed PBMCs through magnetic negative selection.

This chain connects TRBV7-2 to TRBJ1-5; D remains unclear. This receptor was taken from a human donor with classical Hodgkin lymphoma. Sequenced material: CD4+ T cells from blood, taken before the fourth cycle of nivolumab. The CDR3 spells CASSLESPYPQHF. Written as DNA, the CDR3 is TGTGCCAGCAGCTTAGAATCTCCGTACCCCCAGCATTTT. The full variable domain, completed using reference TRBV7-2 and TRBJ1-5, is GAGVSQSPSNKVTEKGKDVELRCDPISGHTALYWYRQSLGQGLEFLIYFQGNSAPDKSGLPSDRFSAERTGGSVSTLTIQRTQQEDSAVYLCASSLESPYPQHFGDGTRLSIL.